Following are 2 T cell receptor beta chains from one sample sequenced in a study of cytomegalovirus exposure and HLA in healthy donors. Assay: immunoSEQ multiplex PCR; the TCRdb copy retains only in-frame clones and omits some. The top ten clones hold around 2.8% of a sample with 170,000 or so clones, about 86% of them seen once. Sample: PBMCs. The receptors stem from a woman between 18 and 29 years old in good health and CMV-seropositive.

V usage is TRBV2 and J usage is TRBJ2-7; TRBD2 matches 10 bases. Germline V CDR1 and CDR2: SNHLY, FYNNEI. Trimming cost V 6 bases and J 7 bases; bases outside gene matches: 12. The CDR3 runs to 15 residues. CDR3 in DNA: TGTGCCAGCAGGCCCCCCAGCGGGGGGGCGGGGGAGCAGTACTTC. This gives the protein CASRPPSGGAGEQYF.

This chain connects TRBV15 to TRBJ1-4; D call uncertain. The germline V and J ends were trimmed by 6 bases and 0 bases, with 2 bases remaining between them. The CDR3 has 12 residues. Germline CDR1 LNHNV, CDR2 YYDKDF (reference sequence). The CDR3 sequence is CATSTTNEKLFF. The CDR3, as DNA: TGTGCCACCAGTACAACTAATGAAAAACTGTTTTTT.